These 24 T cell receptor beta chains were sequenced from one sample in a study of blood T cell repertoires in COVID-19. The data were produced by immunoSEQ multiplex PCR, yet TCRdb's version contains in-frame clones alone and is incomplete. The table lists a few hundred thousand clones, 75% to 90% of them singletons, with 12% in the top ten. Sequenced material: peripheral blood. These receptors came from an older woman with acute or convalescent COVID-19.

This clone was seen a handful of times. This rearrangement joins TRBV4-1 to TRBJ1-2; no clear D gene. The CDR3 extends over 11 amino acids. Trimming stripped 3 bases from V and 8 bases from J, with 7 bases between. Germline assignment: CDR1 MGHRA and CDR2 YSYEKL. CDR3 sequence: CASSHSMGYTF. The CDR3 coding sequence is TGCGCCAGCAGCCATTCCATGGGCTACACCTTC.

This chain links TRBV5-4 with TRBJ2-5; D possibly corresponds to TRBD1 (6 bases). Trimming removed 0 bases at V and 3 bases at J, with 12 bases between. The CDR3 sequence is 15 residues long. Germline assignment: CDR1 SGHNT and CDR2 YYREEE (reference sequence). CDR3 sequence reads: CASSLGDTPKETQYF. The CDR3 DNA follows: TGTGCCAGCAGCTTGGGGGACACCCCCAAAGAGACCCAGTACTTC.

This clone came up a few times. CDR3 sequence: CASSFGNSFGYTF. The DNA for the CDR3 is TGTGCCAGCAGTTTCGGGAACAGTTTCGGCTACACCTTC. The chain joins TRBV28 to TRBJ1-2; no clear D gene. Germline assignment: CDR1 MDHEN and CDR2 SYDVKM. The CDR3 consists of 13 residues. The V and J ends lost 3 bases and 8 bases respectively, with 13 bases between them.

V is TRBV6-2 or TRBV6-3 and J is TRBJ2-3, with 8 positions matching TRBD1. The germline V gene encodes CDR1 MNHEY and CDR2 SVGEGT. This CDR3 has 16 amino acids. Trimming at V came to 2 bases and at J to 1 base, leaving 5 bases not matched to a gene. The CDR3 loop is CASSYHRGDGTDTQYF. For the CDR3, the DNA is TGTGCCAGCAGTTACCACAGGGGGGACGGCACAGATACGCAGTATTTT.

The rearrangement links TRBV5-1 to TRBJ2-1; D possibly corresponds to TRBD2 (6 bases). V was trimmed by 0 bases and J by 9 bases, leaving 10 bases between them. The CDR3 contains 13 residues. The germline gives CDR1 SGHRS, CDR2 YFSETQ. CDR3 protein: CASSLGLVGEQFF. The CDR3, as DNA: TGCGCCAGCAGCTTGGGACTAGTGGGTGAGCAGTTCTTC.

V gene TRBV11-3 combines with J gene TRBJ2-2, with D tentatively TRBD1 (6 bases). V dropped 5 bases and J dropped 0 bases, with 13 bases sitting between them. Germline lookup yields CDR1 SGHNT and CDR2 YENEEA. The CDR3 runs to 16 residues. DNA for the CDR3: TGTGCCAGCAGCCCAGGACGGACAGCGAACACCGGGGAGCTGTTTTTT. This codes for CASSPGRTANTGELFF.

The V call is TRBV9, the J call TRBJ1-3; no definite D call. Trimming stripped 3 bases from V and 5 bases from J, with 15 bases between. CDR3 length: 15 amino acids. From germline, CDR1 is SGDLS and CDR2 YYNGEE. Here the CDR3 DNA reads TGTGCCAGCAGCGCCGTTAGTGCTCCGAGAAACACCATATATTTT. Translated, it gives CASSAVSAPRNTIYF.

The V gene is TRBV5-1, the J gene TRBJ1-4; 9 positions match TRBD1. The CDR3 length is 13 residues. In germline, CDR1 is SGHRS, CDR2 YFSETQ. With V trimmed by 4 bases and J by 8 bases, 3 bases remained unmatched. In DNA form, the CDR3 reads TGCGCCAGCAGCCTGGGGACAGGGGAAAAACTGTTTTTT. Translated: CASSLGTGEKLFF. Based on the CDR3 plus reference TRBV5-1 and TRBJ1-4, the full variable domain is KAGVTQTPRYLIKTRGQQVTLSCSPISGHRSVSWYQQTPGQGLQFLFEYFSETQRNKGNFPGRFSGRQFSNSRSEMNVSTLELGDSALYLCASSLGTGEKLFFGSGTQLSVL.

J is TRBJ2-2 and V is TRBV14; maybe TRBD1 (6 bases). The germline V and J ends were trimmed by 2 bases and 0 bases, with 16 bases remaining between them. Per germline, CDR1 SGHDN and CDR2 FVKESK. This CDR3 has 18 residues. The chain's CDR3 is CASSQPRWGRANTGELFF. CDR3 DNA: TGTGCCAGCAGCCAACCCCGTTGGGGGCGGGCGAACACCGGGGAGCTGTTTTTT.

V and J are TRBV15 and TRBJ2-1, with D possibly TRBD2 on 5 matching bases. Germline lookup yields CDR1 LNHNV and CDR2 YYDKDF (reference sequence). V shed 3 bases and J shed 11 bases, with 11 bases lying between them. This CDR3 comprises 12 residues. CDR3: CATSRSLAQQFF. CDR3 DNA: TGTGCCACCAGCAGGAGCCTAGCCCAGCAGTTCTTC.

V usage is TRBV27 and J usage is TRBJ1-4, with unresolved D. CDR1 and CDR2 from the germline V gene are MNHEY and SMNVEV (reference sequence). There are 13 residues in the CDR3. V was clipped by 4 bases and J by 7 bases, with 10 bases between them. In DNA, the CDR3 is TGTGCCAGCAGTTGGCAGTCCTCTGAAAAACTGTTTTTT. Its protein product is CASSWQSSEKLFF.

This clone was detected once. The chain has TRBV19 and TRBJ1-1; D is uncertain. Trimming left V 2 bases short and J 1 base short, with 8 bases between. The germline V gene has CDR1 LNHDA and CDR2 SQIVND (reference sequence). The CDR3 loop spans 14 amino acids. CDR3 coding DNA: TGTGCCAGTAGTATACTTCCGGGGAACACTGAAGCTTTCTTT. It yields the protein CASSILPGNTEAFF.

The V and J genes are TRBV7-9 and TRBJ1-1; the D gene is possibly TRBD1 (5 bases). With 5 bases removed from V and 7 bases from J, the gap between germline ends came to 11 bases. CDR3 size: 12 residues. Germline values: CDR1 SEHNR, CDR2 FQNEAQ (reference sequence). The CDR3 here is CASSLGGFEAFF. The CDR3 bases are TGTGCCAGCAGCCTCGGGGGGTTTGAAGCTTTCTTT.

The chain joins TRBV6-4 to TRBJ2-1; tentatively, D is TRBD2 (5 bases). This CDR3 comprises 14 residues. Per the germline V gene, CDR1 is MRHNA and CDR2 is SNTAGT. The V end lost 3 bases, the J end lost 9 bases, and 15 bases lay between the germline ends. The CDR3 DNA follows: TGTGCCAGCAGTGAGAGCGGAGCGCCCGGTGAGCAGTTCTTC. Translated, it gives CASSESGAPGEQFF.

The CDR3 is CASSTPRGGSNQPQHF. The CDR3 DNA reads TGTGCCAGCAGCACGCCGAGAGGAGGGAGCAATCAGCCCCAGCATTTT. V gene TRBV28 combines with J gene TRBJ1-5; no clear D gene. The ends were cut back, 6 bases at V and 1 base at J, with 16 bases in the middle. This CDR3 spans 16 amino acids. The germline CDR1 and CDR2 sequences are MDHEN and SYDVKM.

The chain joins TRBV6-6 to TRBJ2-1, with 7 bases matching TRBD2. Germline values: CDR1 MNHNY, CDR2 SVGAGI (reference sequence). Losses at the gene ends were 5 bases for V and 9 bases for J; bases not matched to a gene: 4. This CDR3 region has 12 residues. The CDR3 DNA follows: TGTGCCAGCAGTCCGGGGGGTACTGAGCAGTTCTTC. Its translation: CASSPGGTEQFF.

J is TRBJ1-1 and V is TRBV5-1; D remains unclear. The length of the CDR3 is 14 residues. Germline CDR1 SGHRS, CDR2 YFSETQ. Trimming removed 6 bases at V and 1 base at J, with 13 bases between. CDR3 loop: CASKSGSGNTEAFF. Here the CDR3 DNA reads TGCGCCAGCAAATCCGGATCAGGGAACACTGAAGCTTTCTTT.

This clone is a singleton in its sample. The V and J genes are TRBV4-2 and TRBJ1-1; tentative D call: TRBD1 (6 bases). V shed 4 bases and J shed 1 base, with 16 bases lying between them. CDR3 length equals 16 residues. Germline-derived CDR1 and CDR2 are LGHNA and YNFKEQ. The CDR3 DNA is TGTGCCAGCAGCCGCCCATCGGGGGGGGCGAACACTGAAGCTTTCTTT. Its protein product is CASSRPSGGANTEAFF.

The rearrangement joins TRBV11-3 to TRBJ2-1; a possible D gene is TRBD2 (5 bases). CDR1 is SGHNT and CDR2 is YENEEA in the germline V gene. Deletions cut 5 bases from V and 10 bases from J, with 9 bases between. CDR3 length: 11 residues. In DNA, the CDR3 is TGTGCCAGCAGCCAAGGGAGCGAGCAGTTCTTC. Protein sequence: CASSQGSEQFF.

V gene TRBV4-2 combines with J gene TRBJ2-1, with 7 positions matching TRBD2. Per germline, CDR1 LGHNA and CDR2 YNFKEQ. This CDR3 contains 14 residues. Unmatched junction bases numbered 2, after V lost 4 bases and J lost 2 bases. CDR3 DNA sequence: TGTGCCAGCAGCCCCGGGACTACCTACAATGAGCAGTTCTTC. Residues: CASSPGTTYNEQFF.

The chain links TRBV3-1 (or the pseudogene TRBV3-2) to TRBJ1-3, with a weak D call TRBD1 (5 bases). The V end lost 6 bases, the J end lost 0 bases, and 15 bases lay between the germline ends. The length of the CDR3 is 16 residues. CDR1 LGHDT and CDR2 YNNKEL come from the germline V gene (reference sequence). CDR3 bases: TGTGCCAGCAGACACCAGGGACTTAGCTCTGGAAACACCATATATTTT. As protein: CASRHQGLSSGNTIYF.

Of note for this clone: Other DNA sequences in this specimen translate into the identical CDR3. The rearrangement uses TRBV12-3 or TRBV12-4 and TRBJ2-1, with unresolved D. V was clipped by 5 bases and J by 7 bases, with 6 bases between them. The CDR3 is 11 residues long. CDR3 in amino acids: CASSPRNEQFF. In DNA form, the CDR3 reads TGTGCCAGCAGTCCTCGTAATGAGCAGTTCTTC.

The chain has TRBV24-1 and TRBJ1-5; TRBD1 matches 9 bases. J lost 9 bases, V lost 10 bases, and 6 bases had no gene match. This CDR3 spans 12 amino acids. Germline V gene sequence: CDR1 KGHDR, CDR2 SFDVKD. The CDR3 is CATGQGDGPQHF. The CDR3 region has the DNA TGTGCCACGGGACAGGGCGACGGGCCCCAGCATTTT.

V and J are TRBV28 and TRBJ2-7, with 8 bases lining up with TRBD1. The CDR3 length is 17 residues. Germline values: CDR1 MDHEN, CDR2 SYDVKM. The trim removed 1 base at V and 0 bases at J, leaving 8 bases unmatched. The CDR3 DNA sequence: TGTGCCAGCAGTTTATCCCTCGGACAGGGAAGCTCCTACGAGCAGTACTTC. This translates into CASSLSLGQGSSYEQYF.